Below, 5 T cell receptor beta chains from the same sample are listed, as sequenced in a study of tumor-infiltrating lymphocytes in primary liver carcinoma. Germline DNA was extracted alongside blood RNA, which was obtained from unsorted whole blood. With a constant-region primer, TCR beta cDNA was made from 500 ng of total RNA. For TCR beta, libraries were produced by three nested multiplex PCR rounds using slightly modified ARM-PCR. For 10 cycles apiece, the opening two PCR rounds ran with TRBV1-TRBV30 forward primers and a C-beta reverse primer. TCRdb re-derived calls from the multiplex PCR reads in MiXCR, one entry per CDR3 protein. This repertoire shows approximately 340,000 distinct CDR3 sequences, around three fifths found once; its top ten account for approximately 5.9%. The sequencing sample was made of peripheral blood. All receptors derive from a man in his forties with primary liver carcinoma and hepatitis B virus infection.

J is TRBJ1-2 and V is TRBV21-1. TRBV21-1 is annotated as a pseudogene. The CDR3 is 12 amino acids. CDR3 DNA: TGTGCCAGCAGCAAATCCGGAGATGACTACACCTTC. As protein: CASSKSGDDYTF.

The chain links TRBV4-2 to TRBJ2-2, with a tentative D call TRBD2 (5 bases). The CDR3 covers 16 residues. Germline values: CDR1 LGHNA, CDR2 YNFKEQ. The ends were cut back, 1 base at V and 5 bases at J, with 14 bases in the middle. CDR3 nucleotide sequence: TGTGCCAGCAGCCAAGGTTACGGGGTCGGGACCGGGGAGCTGTTTTTT. Protein sequence: CASSQGYGVGTGELFF.

Details on this clonotype: The junction departs from the called germline gene at one end, perhaps through a read error. The gene calls are TRBV11-2 and TRBJ2-1, with TRBD2 matching over 8 bases. The germline V gene has CDR1 SGHAT and CDR2 FQNNGV. The CDR3 contains 15 residues. CDR3 bases: TGTCCCAGCAGTATAGCGGGGATCTCCTACAATGAGCAGTTCTTC. Protein product: CPSSIAGISYNEQFF. Full variable domain (remainder filled in from reference TRBV11-2 and TRBJ2-1): EAGVAQSPRYKIIEKRQSVAFWCNPISGHATLYWYQQILGQGPKLLIQFQNNGVVDDSQLPKDRFSAERLKGVDSTLKIQPAKLEDSAVYLCPSSIAGISYNEQFFGPGTRLTVL.

The gene calls are TRBV4-2 and TRBJ2-7; 8 bases line up with TRBD2. After removal of 2 bases from V and 5 bases from J, the junction contained 11 bases not matched to a gene. This CDR3 spans 16 amino acids. The germline gives CDR1 LGHNA, CDR2 YNFKEQ. Here the CDR3 reads CASSQQVGTSIHEQYF. For the CDR3, the DNA is TGTGCCAGCAGCCAACAGGTCGGGACTAGTATCCACGAGCAGTACTTC.

In regard to this clonotype: This sequence may be a read error, since a much larger clone differs from it by one base. The chain joins TRBV4-3 to TRBJ2-3; tentatively, D is TRBD1 (5 bases). Germline CDR1 LGHNA, CDR2 YSLEER. V was trimmed by 0 bases and J by 0 bases, leaving 10 bases between them. The CDR3 is 16 residues long. Written as DNA, the CDR3 is TGCGCCAGCAGCCAAGAATGGACAAGGAGCACAGATACGCAGTATTTT. Amino acids: CASSQEWTRSTDTQYF.